This T cell receptor beta chain was sequenced during a study of beta chain features in type 1 diabetes. Study findings and constraints: Whatever favoring of shorter templates PCR might show would apply equally to patients and controls.

This clone was seen only a few times. Its target is unknown. Expressed TCRB transcripts were sequenced, since all the RNA that had been isolated was reverse transcribed. TCRdb keeps only in-frame clones here, not all; method: immunoSEQ multiplex PCR. The data hold some 400,000 clones, with more than 13% observed a single time. Isolation of CD4+ naive, central memory, regulatory and stem cell-like memory cells was achieved by sorting via CD45RO/CCR7/CD25/CD127/CD95/CD27. The CDR3 loop spans 14 amino acids. Germline V CDR1 and CDR2: WSHSY, SAAADI. V was pared by 5 bases and J by 7 bases, with 15 bases between.

The sample taken for sequencing was naive CD4+ T cells from blood. The clonotype was recovered from a woman aged 18-29 years in good health. The genes are TRBV10-2 and TRBJ2-1, with D possibly being TRBD2 (6 bases). The CDR3 DNA follows: TGCGCCAGCAGTCAGACTAGTCTAGCAAATGAGCAGTTCTTC. It yields the protein CASSQTSLANEQFF.